This TCR beta chain was sequenced during a study of blood T cells in healthy people across ages. Study-wide results and caveats: Per million T cells, the diversity of TCR beta decreased roughly linearly as age advanced.

The V and J ends lost 0 bases and 8 bases, in that order; junction bases with no gene match: 7. Germline V gene lookup returns CDR1 SGHRS and CDR2 YFSETQ. This CDR3 has 14 amino acids. Peripheral blood was drawn, ten milliliters per donor. In regard to this clonotype: Its antigen is as yet unknown.

Primers used in a second PCR of about 6 to 11 cycles were a sample-barcoded 5' primer and a J-beta primer mix. MiXCR was run by TCRdb on the 5' RACE reads, yielding one entry per CDR3 protein. The sample yields roughly 1.5 million distinct CDR3 sequences, 40% to 45% seen once. The sequenced material came from blood. This sequence was found in a woman aged 18-30 years in good health. The V and J genes are TRBV5-1 and TRBJ1-1, with 7 nucleotides matching TRBD1. Written as DNA, the CDR3 is TGCGCCAGCAGCTTGGTCGGAGGGGGCGGCGAAGCTTTCTTT. Its protein is CASSLVGGGGEAFF.